This T cell receptor (beta chain) stems from a study of blood T cells in healthy people across ages. Overall study: About one barcoded beta molecule per two T cells was captured by template switching. Broader study findings: When set beside aged donors, long-lived donors presented more naive CD4+ cells and higher diversity.

A J-beta primer mix and a sample-barcoded 5' primer were used in a second PCR of about 7 to 12 cycles. Researchers report that each sample yielded at least 3 million CDR3-containing paired-end reads. TCRdb itself ran the 5' RACE reads through MiXCR, one entry per CDR3 protein. The table includes about 780,000 distinct CDR3 sequences, about 26% detected once. Worth noting for this clonotype: The antigen is not known.

The germline gives CDR1 DFQATT, CDR2 SNEGSKA (reference sequence). The CDR3 runs 14 residues. The ends were cut back, 5 bases at V and 0 bases at J, with 8 bases in the middle. The same sample was also studied in work on T cells of mothers and their children. From that study: It was found that thymic selection shapes TCR recombination output similarly in related and unrelated pairs.

This chain connects TRBV20-1 to TRBJ2-6; D gene ambiguous. This receptor was taken from a boy between 10 and 17 years old in good health. The sequenced sample consisted of blood. The CDR3 DNA reads TGCAGTGCTGGACCGAGCTCTGGGGCCAACGTCCTGACTTTC. Its translation: CSAGPSSGANVLTF.